This T cell receptor (beta chain) was captured by sequencing in a study of CD4 T cells in relation to SARS-CoV-2 and coronaviruses. Overall study context: Two subjects were Hispanic; patients were roughly 8 males and a few females.

Libraries were prepared by immunoSEQ multiplex PCR; TCRdb keeps only in-frame clonotypes and omits some of them. In the table there are roughly 43,000 clones, approximately 80% of which are singletons. Regarding this clone: Its matching antigen is unknown.

The V end lost 0 bases, the J end lost 4 bases, and 9 bases lay between the germline ends. This CDR3 has 14 residues. Germline assignment: CDR1 MNHNS and CDR2 SASEGT. The chain is built from TRBV6-1 and TRBJ2-5; TRBD1 is a possible D gene (5 bases). This clonotype originated in an adult with COVID-19. Specimen: naive CD4+ T cells from PBMCs, cultured in vitro. As to subset: naive CD4+ T cells isolated by negative enrichment. CDR3 amino acids: CASSEAGVVETQYF. CDR3 sequence (DNA): TGTGCCAGCAGTGAAGCAGGGGTGGTAGAGACCCAGTACTTC.